This record concerns one T cell receptor (beta chain) sequence. The data originate from a study of human T cells and chemical hapten exposure. CDR3 length: 12 amino acids. The J segment lost 6 bases and the V segment lost 5 bases, leaving 5 bases of the junction unmatched. The germline V gene has CDR1 SQVTM and CDR2 ANQGSEA. MiXCR, run by TCRdb on the RACE reads, gives a single entry per CDR3 protein. Among 280,000 or so distinct CDR3 sequences listed, over 7.5% were seen once. Time point specified: pre-sensitization, week 0. Treatment reported: therapeutic diphenylcyclopropenone sensitization with weekly scalp DPC.

The V and J genes are TRBV29-1 and TRBJ1-2; 8 bases align to TRBD1. The clonotype originates from a man in his late teens or twenties with alopecia areata. Some clones in this sample may be carry-over from other donors' samples. The sample was whole blood, taken in connection with sensitization to the hapten diphenylcyclopropenone (DPC). The CDR3 region is CSVPVTGDGYTF. Here the CDR3 DNA reads TGCAGCGTTCCCGTGACAGGGGATGGCTACACCTTC.